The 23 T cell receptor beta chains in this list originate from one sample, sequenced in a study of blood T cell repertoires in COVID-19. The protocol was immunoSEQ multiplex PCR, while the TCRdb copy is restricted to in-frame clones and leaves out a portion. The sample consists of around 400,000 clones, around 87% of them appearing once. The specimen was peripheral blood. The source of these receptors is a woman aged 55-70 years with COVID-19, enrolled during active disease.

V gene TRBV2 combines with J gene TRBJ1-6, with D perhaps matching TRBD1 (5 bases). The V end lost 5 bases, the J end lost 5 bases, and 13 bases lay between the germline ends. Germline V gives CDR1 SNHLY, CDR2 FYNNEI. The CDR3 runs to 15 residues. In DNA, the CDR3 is TGTGCCAGCAGTCAGCCAGGGCTTGATAATTCACCCCTCCACTTT. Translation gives CASSQPGLDNSPLHF.

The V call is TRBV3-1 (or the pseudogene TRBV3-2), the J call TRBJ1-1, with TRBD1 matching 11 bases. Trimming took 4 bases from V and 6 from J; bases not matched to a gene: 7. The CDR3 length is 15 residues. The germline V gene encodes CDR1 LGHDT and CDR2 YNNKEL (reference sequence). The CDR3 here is CASSLPGQGASEAFF. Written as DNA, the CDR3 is TGTGCCAGCAGCCTTCCCGGACAGGGGGCGTCTGAAGCTTTCTTT.

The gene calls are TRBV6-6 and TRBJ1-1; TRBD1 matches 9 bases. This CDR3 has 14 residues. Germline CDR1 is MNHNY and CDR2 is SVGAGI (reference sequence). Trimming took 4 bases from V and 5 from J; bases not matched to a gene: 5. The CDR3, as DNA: TGTGCCAGCAGTTGGGGACAGGGATATACTGAAGCTTTCTTT. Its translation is CASSWGQGYTEAFF.

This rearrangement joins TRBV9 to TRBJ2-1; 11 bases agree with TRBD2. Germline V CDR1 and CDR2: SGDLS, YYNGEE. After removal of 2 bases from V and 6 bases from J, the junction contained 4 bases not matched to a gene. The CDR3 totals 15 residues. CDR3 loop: CASSVLAGGLNEQFF. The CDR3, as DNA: TGTGCCAGCAGCGTCTTAGCGGGGGGGCTCAATGAGCAGTTCTTC.

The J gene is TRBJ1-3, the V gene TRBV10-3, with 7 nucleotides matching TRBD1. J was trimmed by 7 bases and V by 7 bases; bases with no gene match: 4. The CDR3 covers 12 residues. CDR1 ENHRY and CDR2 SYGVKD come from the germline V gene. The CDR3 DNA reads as TGTGCCATCAATCCAGGGGGGAACACCATATATTTT. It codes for CAINPGGNTIYF.

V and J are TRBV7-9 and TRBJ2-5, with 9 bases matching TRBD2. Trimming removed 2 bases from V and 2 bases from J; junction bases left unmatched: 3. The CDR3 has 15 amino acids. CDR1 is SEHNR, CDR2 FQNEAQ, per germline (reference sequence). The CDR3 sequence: CASSLTSGWQETQYF. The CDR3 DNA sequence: TGTGCCAGCAGCTTAACTAGCGGGTGGCAAGAGACCCAGTACTTC.

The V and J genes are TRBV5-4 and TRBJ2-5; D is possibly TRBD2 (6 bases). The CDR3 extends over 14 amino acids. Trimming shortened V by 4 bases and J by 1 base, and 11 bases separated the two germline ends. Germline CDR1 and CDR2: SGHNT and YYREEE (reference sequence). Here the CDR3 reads CASSLRDFQETQYF. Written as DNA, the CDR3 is TGTGCCAGCAGCCTCCGGGACTTCCAAGAGACCCAGTACTTC.

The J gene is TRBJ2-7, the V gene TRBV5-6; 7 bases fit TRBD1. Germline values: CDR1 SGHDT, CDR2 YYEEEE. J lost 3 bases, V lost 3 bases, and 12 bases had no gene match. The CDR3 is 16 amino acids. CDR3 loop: CASSYLDRDRDYEQYF. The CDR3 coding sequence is TGTGCCAGCAGCTACTTGGACCGGGACAGAGACTACGAGCAGTACTTC.

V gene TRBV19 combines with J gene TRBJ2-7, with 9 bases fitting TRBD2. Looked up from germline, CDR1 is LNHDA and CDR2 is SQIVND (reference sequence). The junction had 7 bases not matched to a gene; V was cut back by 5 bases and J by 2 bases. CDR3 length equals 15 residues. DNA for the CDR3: TGTGCCAGTAGTGCCGCTAGCGGGGAAACCTACGAGCAGTACTTC. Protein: CASSAASGETYEQYF.

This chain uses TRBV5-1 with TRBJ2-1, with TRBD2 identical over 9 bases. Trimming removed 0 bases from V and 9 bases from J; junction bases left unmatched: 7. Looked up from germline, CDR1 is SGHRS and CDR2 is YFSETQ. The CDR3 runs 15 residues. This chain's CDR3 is CASSLEGLAGAEQFF. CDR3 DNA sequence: TGCGCCAGCAGCTTGGAGGGACTAGCAGGGGCTGAGCAGTTCTTC. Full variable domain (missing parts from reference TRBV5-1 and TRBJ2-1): KAGVTQTPRYLIKTRGQQVTLSCSPISGHRSVSWYQQTPGQGLQFLFEYFSETQRNKGNFPGRFSGRQFSNSRSEMNVSTLELGDSALYLCASSLEGLAGAEQFFGPGTRLTVL.

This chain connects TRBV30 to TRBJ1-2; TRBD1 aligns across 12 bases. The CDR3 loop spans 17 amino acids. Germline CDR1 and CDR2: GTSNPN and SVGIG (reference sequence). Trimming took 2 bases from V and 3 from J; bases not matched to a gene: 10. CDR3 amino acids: CAWSRWDRGQFDYGYTF. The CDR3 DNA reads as TGTGCCTGGAGTCGATGGGACAGGGGGCAATTCGACTATGGCTACACCTTC.

The DNA for the CDR3 is TGTGCCAGCAGTTTATCGTCGGGACAGGGGTCTGGCTACACCTTC. It translates to CASSLSSGQGSGYTF. The V gene is TRBV27, the J gene TRBJ1-2, with 10 bases lining up with TRBD1. V gave up 0 bases and J gave up 7 bases; unmatched junction bases: 5. The CDR3 has 15 residues. The germline V gene has CDR1 MNHEY and CDR2 SMNVEV (reference sequence).

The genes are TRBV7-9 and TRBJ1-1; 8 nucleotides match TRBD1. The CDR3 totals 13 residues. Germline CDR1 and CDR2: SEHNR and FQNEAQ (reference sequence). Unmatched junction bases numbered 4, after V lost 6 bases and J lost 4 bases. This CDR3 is CASRPDRATEAFF. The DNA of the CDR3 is TGTGCCAGCAGACCGGACAGGGCCACTGAAGCTTTCTTT.

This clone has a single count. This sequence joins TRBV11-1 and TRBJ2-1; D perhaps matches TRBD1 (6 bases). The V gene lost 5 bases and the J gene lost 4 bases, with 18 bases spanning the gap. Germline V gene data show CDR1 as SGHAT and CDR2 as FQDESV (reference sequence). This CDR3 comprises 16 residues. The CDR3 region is CASSSRQGPLYNEQFF. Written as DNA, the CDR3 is TGTGCCAGCAGCAGTCGGCAGGGGCCCCTATACAATGAGCAGTTCTTC.

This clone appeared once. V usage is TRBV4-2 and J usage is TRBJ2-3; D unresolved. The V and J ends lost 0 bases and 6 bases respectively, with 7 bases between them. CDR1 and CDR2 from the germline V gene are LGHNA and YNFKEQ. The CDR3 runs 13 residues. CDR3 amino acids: CASSQDLSDTQYF. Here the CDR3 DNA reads TGTGCCAGCAGCCAAGACTTATCCGATACGCAGTATTTT.

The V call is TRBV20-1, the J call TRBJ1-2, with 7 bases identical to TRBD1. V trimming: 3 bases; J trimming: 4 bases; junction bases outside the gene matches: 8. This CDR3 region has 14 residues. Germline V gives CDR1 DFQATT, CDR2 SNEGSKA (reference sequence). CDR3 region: CSASEGQTLYGYTF. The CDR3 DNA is TGCAGTGCTAGTGAGGGACAGACACTCTATGGCTACACCTTC.

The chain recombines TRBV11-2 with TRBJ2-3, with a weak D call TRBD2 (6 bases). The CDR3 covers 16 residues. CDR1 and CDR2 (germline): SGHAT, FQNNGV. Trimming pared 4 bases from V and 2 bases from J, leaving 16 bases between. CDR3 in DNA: TGTGCCAGCAGCTCGGGACTCCCGACCCTCACAGATACGCAGTATTTT. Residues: CASSSGLPTLTDTQYF.

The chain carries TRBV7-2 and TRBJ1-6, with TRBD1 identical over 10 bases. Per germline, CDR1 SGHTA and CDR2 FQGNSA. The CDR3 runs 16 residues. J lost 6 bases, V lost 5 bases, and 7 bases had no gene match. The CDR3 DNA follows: TGTGCCAGCAGCCCTCTGGGACAGGGGTTTAATTCACCCCTCCACTTT. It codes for CASSPLGQGFNSPLHF. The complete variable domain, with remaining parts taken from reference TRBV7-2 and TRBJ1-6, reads GAGVSQSPSNKVTEKGKDVELRCDPISGHTALYWYRQSLGQGLEFLIYFQGNSAPDKSGLPSDRFSAERTGGSVSTLTIQRTQQEDSAVYLCASSPLGQGFNSPLHFGNGTRLTVT.

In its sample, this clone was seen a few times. Here the CDR3 reads CATSGGQGAKESTEAFF. The CDR3 DNA follows: TGTGCCACCAGCGGGGGACAGGGGGCGAAGGAAAGCACTGAAGCTTTCTTT. V is TRBV15 and J is TRBJ1-1, with TRBD1 matching 12 bases. The CDR3 is 17 amino acids. The germline V gene encodes CDR1 LNHNV and CDR2 YYDKDF (reference sequence). J gave up 4 bases and V 5 bases, and 11 bases lay outside the gene matches.

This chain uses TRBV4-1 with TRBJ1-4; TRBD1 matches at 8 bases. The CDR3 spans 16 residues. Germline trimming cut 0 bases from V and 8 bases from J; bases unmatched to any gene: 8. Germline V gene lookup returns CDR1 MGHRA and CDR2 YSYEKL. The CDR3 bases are TGCGCCAGCAGCCAAGATGGACAGGGACTTCGGGAAAAACTGTTTTTT. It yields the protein CASSQDGQGLREKLFF.

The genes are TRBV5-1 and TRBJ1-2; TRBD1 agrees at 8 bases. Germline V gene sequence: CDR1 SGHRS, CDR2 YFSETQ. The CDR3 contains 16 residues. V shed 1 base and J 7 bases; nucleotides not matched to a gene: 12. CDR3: CASSLSSQGALGGYTF. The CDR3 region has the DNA TGCGCCAGCAGCTTGAGCTCCCAGGGGGCGTTAGGTGGCTACACCTTC.

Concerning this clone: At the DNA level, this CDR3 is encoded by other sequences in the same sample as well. In DNA, the CDR3 is TGTGCCAGCAGTCGTTCCTACGAGCAGTACTTC. Protein product: CASSRSYEQYF. The chain carries TRBV3-1 (or the pseudogene TRBV3-2) and TRBJ2-7; the D is unclear. The V gene's germline CDR1 is LGHDT and CDR2 YNNKEL (reference sequence). This CDR3 contains 11 residues. Between the trimmed V and J ends, which lost 6 bases and 1 base, there was a span of 4 bases.

CDR3 nucleotide sequence: TGTGCCAGCAGAAACCGTGGCGAGGGCCATGAGCAGTTCTTC. Protein product: CASRNRGEGHEQFF. The genes are TRBV27 and TRBJ2-1, with D perhaps TRBD2 (5 bases). V lost 6 bases and J lost 8, with 17 bases in between. The CDR3 length is 14 residues. The germline V gene encodes CDR1 MNHEY and CDR2 SMNVEV (reference sequence).